Listed below are T cell receptor beta chains from one sample, sequenced in a study of Graves' ophthalmopathy and Graves' hyperthyroidism. TCRdb itself ran the multiplex PCR reads through MiXCR, one entry per CDR3 protein. The sample yields 150,000 to 200,000 distinct CDR3 sequences, roughly 36% seen once. The source material was peripheral blood. The receptors were sampled from a young man with Graves' ophthalmopathy. Each CDR3 is given without its conserved first and last residue. A D gene is named only where the DNA matches it firmly. A row's size may be missing; if present it is once, few, many or a size class.

clone size,V gene,D gene,J gene,CDR3 protein
many,TRBV11-2,.,TRBJ2-6,ASIHGFRRNGNVLT
.,TRBV4-3,TRBD1,TRBJ1-1,ASSPGGLQGSNTEAF
.,TRBV6-1,.,TRBJ1-1,ASSTLRISGHTEAF
many,TRBV7-2,TRBD1,TRBJ2-5,ASSTGQVQETQY
few,TRBV6-1,.,TRBJ2-7,ASKLGGWEQY
many,TRBV28,.,TRBJ1-1,ASSHAGLNTEAF
.,TRBV12-3/TRBV12-4,.,TRBJ2-7,ASSFLAFDEQY
many,TRBV6-2/TRBV6-3,TRBD2,TRBJ2-7,ASSELTSGVSYEQY
.,TRBV11-2,.,TRBJ2-7,ASSSRANYYEQY
.,TRBV20-1,.,TRBJ2-5,SAIIGSRQETQY
.,TRBV6-1,TRBD2,TRBJ2-7,ASRGLAGDYEQY
many,TRBV11-1,TRBD1,TRBJ1-3,ASSRDREGSGNTIY
many,TRBV6-2/TRBV6-3,TRBD1,TRBJ1-2,ASSYNWDRDGYT
few,TRBV7-2,.,TRBJ2-7,ASSNEGLSSYEQY
many,TRBV7-3,.,TRBJ1-1,ASSPRGSGTEAF
many,TRBV12-3/TRBV12-4,.,TRBJ1-1,ASSRGLGVEAF
many,TRBV29-1,.,TRBJ2-2,SVEVANTGELF
.,TRBV20-1,.,TRBJ2-7,SARDRASALYEQY
.,TRBV6-2/TRBV6-3,.,TRBJ1-1,ASTLPQGEKTEAF
.,TRBV5-1,TRBD2,TRBJ2-7,ASSFGTSGRYEQY
.,TRBV28,TRBD1,TRBJ1-1,ASSLGGQGRVNTEAF
.,TRBV6-2/TRBV6-3,.,TRBJ2-7,ASSYPKGYSYEQY
many,TRBV29-1,.,TRBJ2-5,SVPRDLGGGSQETQY
.,TRBV12-5,.,TRBJ2-7,ASGLVMIEGDEQY
once,TRBV28,TRBD1,TRBJ1-1,ASTLQGAHTEAF
.,TRBV6-2/TRBV6-3,.,TRBJ2-7,ASSSSGLSSYEQY
many,TRBV6-2/TRBV6-3,TRBD1,TRBJ1-2,ASSMGQENNGYT
many,TRBV20-1,TRBD1,TRBJ1-5,SARFDRENQPQH
many,TRBV10-3,.,TRBJ2-5,AISEWGRETQY
many,TRBV28,TRBD2,TRBJ2-7,ASSLVGRRPYEQY
.,TRBV5-1,.,TRBJ2-7,ASSDSRASLDEQY
.,TRBV28,.,TRBJ1-3,ASRENGNTIY
many,TRBV30,.,TRBJ1-2,AWSEGSNYGYT
once,TRBV28,.,TRBJ1-5,ASTGDNQPQH
many,TRBV24-1,TRBD1,TRBJ1-2,ATSEGDRNYGYT
many,TRBV19,.,TRBJ2-2,ASTYDTDTGELF
.,TRBV20-1,.,TRBJ2-5,SARVPPYSGPIQETQY
many,TRBV19,.,TRBJ1-6,ASSRSGARNNSPLH
many,TRBV19,.,TRBJ2-7,ASSRGLRRDEQY
many,TRBV27,TRBD1,TRBJ1-6,ASSVDRGSPLH
.,TRBV12-3/TRBV12-4,.,TRBJ1-3,ASSLGGGPHSGNTIY
once,TRBV28,.,TRBJ2-7,ASRPNAGYEQY
many,TRBV12-3/TRBV12-4,.,TRBJ2-7,ASSSPPPVEQY
many,TRBV10-3,TRBD1,TRBJ2-6,AISRDRFFSGANVLT
.,TRBV28,TRBD2,TRBJ2-5,ASSVSTSGRGETQY
once,TRBV20-1,.,TRBJ2-5,SARNRLEQETQY
.,TRBV6-1,.,TRBJ2-2,ASSPKAYRATGELF
many,TRBV7-3,.,TRBJ2-5,ASSIGGGETQY
many,TRBV20-1,.,TRBJ1-2,SAREGGYGYT
.,TRBV5-1,.,TRBJ2-7,ASSPADYEQY
many,TRBV24-1,TRBD1,TRBJ2-7,VTINPISGGPTYEQY
.,TRBV28,.,TRBJ1-1,ASSFTTPPVEATEAF
.,TRBV11-2,.,TRBJ2-2,ASSFRVTGELF
.,TRBV28,.,TRBJ2-7,ASSWDLEGYEQY
many,TRBV12-3/TRBV12-4,TRBD1,TRBJ1-2,ASSPRRTGLDYGYT